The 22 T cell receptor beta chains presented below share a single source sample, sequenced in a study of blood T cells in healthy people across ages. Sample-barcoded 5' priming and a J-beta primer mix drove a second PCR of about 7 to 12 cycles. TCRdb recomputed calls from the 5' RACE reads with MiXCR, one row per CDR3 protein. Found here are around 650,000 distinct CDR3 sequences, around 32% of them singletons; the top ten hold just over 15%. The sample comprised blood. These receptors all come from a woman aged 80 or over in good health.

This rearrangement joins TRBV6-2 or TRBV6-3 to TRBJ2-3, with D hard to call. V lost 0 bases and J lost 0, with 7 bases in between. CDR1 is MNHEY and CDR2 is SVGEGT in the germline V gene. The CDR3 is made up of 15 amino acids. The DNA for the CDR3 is TGTGCCAGCAGTTACTCTGGGATTAGCACAGATACGCAGTATTTT. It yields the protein CASSYSGISTDTQYF.

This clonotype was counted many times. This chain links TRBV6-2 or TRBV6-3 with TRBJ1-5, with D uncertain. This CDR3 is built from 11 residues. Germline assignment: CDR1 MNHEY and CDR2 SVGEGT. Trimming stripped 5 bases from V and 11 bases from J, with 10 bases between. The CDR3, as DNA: TGTGCCAGCAGTCCGGGTAGTTCCCAGCATTTT. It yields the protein CASSPGSSQHF.

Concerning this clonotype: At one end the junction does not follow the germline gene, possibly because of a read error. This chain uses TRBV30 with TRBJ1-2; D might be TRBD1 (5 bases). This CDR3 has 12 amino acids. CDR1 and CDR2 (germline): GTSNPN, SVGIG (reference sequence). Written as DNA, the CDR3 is TGTGCCTGGAGTGGCGGGGGGTCTGGCCACACCTTC. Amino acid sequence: CAWSGGGSGHTF. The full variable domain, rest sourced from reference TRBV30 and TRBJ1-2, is SQTIHQWPATLVQPVGSPLSLECTVEGTSNPNLYWYRQAAGRGLQLLFYSVGIGQISSEVPQNLSASRPQDRQFILSSKKLLLSDSGFYLCAWSGGGSGHTFGSGTRLTVV.

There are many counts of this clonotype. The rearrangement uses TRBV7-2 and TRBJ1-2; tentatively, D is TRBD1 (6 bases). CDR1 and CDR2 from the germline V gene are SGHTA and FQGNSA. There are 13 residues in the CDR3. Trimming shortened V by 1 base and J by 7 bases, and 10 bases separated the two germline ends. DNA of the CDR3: TGTGCCAGCAGCTTAGTAGGGGGAATTGGCTACACCTTC. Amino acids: CASSLVGGIGYTF.

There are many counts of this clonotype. The CDR3 DNA follows: TGCAGTGCTATACTAGCATTCCAAGAGACCCAGTACTTC. Protein: CSAILAFQETQYF. The chain links TRBV20-1 to TRBJ2-5; a possible D gene is TRBD2 (6 bases). Trimming shortened V by 4 bases and J by 1 base, and 10 bases separated the two germline ends. Germline-derived CDR1 and CDR2 are DFQATT and SNEGSKA (reference sequence). There are 13 residues in the CDR3.

CDR3 sequence: CSANKGTTAGYTF. CDR3 bases: TGCAGTGCTAATAAGGGGACAACCGCCGGCTACACCTTC. The chain employs TRBV20-1 and TRBJ1-2; D is possibly TRBD1 (6 bases). The length of the CDR3 is 13 residues. The germline V gene has CDR1 DFQATT and CDR2 SNEGSKA (reference sequence). Trimming took off 4 bases at V and 8 bases at J, with 17 bases between the two ends.

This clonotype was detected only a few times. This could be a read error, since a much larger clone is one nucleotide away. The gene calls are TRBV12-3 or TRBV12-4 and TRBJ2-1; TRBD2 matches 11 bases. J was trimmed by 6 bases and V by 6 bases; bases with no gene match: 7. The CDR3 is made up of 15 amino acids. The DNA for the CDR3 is TGTGCCAGCAGCCCCCGAGGGACTAGCGGCAATGAGCAGTTCTTC. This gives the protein CASSPRGTSGNEQFF.

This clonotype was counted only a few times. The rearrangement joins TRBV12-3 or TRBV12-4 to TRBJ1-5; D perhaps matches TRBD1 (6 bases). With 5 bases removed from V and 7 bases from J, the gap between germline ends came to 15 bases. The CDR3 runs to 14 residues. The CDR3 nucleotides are TGTGCCAGCAGTGGGGGCAGGCTCATACAGCCCCAGCATTTT. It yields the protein CASSGGRLIQPQHF.

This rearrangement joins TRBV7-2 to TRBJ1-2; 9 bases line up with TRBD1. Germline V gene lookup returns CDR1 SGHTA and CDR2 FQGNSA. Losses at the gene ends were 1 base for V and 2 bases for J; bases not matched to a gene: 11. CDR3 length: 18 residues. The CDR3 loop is CASSLGGTGKGVNYGYTF. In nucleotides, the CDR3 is TGTGCCAGCAGCTTAGGGGGGACAGGGAAAGGAGTAAACTATGGCTACACCTTC.

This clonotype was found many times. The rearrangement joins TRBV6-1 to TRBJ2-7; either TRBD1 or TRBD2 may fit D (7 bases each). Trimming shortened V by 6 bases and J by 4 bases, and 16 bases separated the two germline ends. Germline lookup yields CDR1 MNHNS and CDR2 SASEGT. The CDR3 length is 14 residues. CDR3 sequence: CASRGTRGGYEQYF. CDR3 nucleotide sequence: TGTGCCAGCAGGGGTACCAGGGGGGGTTACGAGCAGTACTTC.

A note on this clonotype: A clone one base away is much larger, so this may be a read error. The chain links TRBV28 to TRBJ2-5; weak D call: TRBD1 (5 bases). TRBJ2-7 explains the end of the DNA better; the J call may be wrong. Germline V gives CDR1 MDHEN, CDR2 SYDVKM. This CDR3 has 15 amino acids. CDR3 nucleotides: TGTGTCAGCAGTTTATCGGACCTAAGGGGCTACGAGCAGTACTTC. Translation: CVSSLSDLRGYEQYF.

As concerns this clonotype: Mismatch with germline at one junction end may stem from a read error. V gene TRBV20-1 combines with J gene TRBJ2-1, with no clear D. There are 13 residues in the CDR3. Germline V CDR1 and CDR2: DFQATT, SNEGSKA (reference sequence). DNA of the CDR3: TGCAGTGCTAGCGTAAGCTCCTACAATAAGCAGTTCTTC. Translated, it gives CSASVSSYNKQFF.

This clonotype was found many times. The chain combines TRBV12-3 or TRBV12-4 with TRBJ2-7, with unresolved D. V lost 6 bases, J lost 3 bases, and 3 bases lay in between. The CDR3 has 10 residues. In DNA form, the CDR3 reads TGTGCCAGCAGATACTACGAGCAGTACTTC. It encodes CASRYYEQYF.

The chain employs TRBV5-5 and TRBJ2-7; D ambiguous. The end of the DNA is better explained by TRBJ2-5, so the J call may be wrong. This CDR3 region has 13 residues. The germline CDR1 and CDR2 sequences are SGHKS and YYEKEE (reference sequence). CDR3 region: CASSLATQETQYF. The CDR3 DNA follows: TGTGCCAGCAGCTTGGCCACGCAAGAGACCCAGTACTTC.

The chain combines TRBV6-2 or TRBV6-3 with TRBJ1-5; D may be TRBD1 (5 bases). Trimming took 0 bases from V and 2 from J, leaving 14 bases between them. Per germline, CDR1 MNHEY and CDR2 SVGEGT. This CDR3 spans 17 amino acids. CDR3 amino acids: CASSYSMNVGGNQPQHF. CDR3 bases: TGTGCCAGCAGTTACTCGATGAACGTGGGGGGCAATCAGCCCCAGCATTTT.

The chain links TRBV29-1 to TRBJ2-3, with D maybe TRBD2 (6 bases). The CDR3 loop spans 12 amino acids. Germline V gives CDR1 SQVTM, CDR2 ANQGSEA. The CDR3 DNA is TGCGGGCGGGGTATAGGCACAGATACGCAGTATTTT. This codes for CGRGIGTDTQYF.

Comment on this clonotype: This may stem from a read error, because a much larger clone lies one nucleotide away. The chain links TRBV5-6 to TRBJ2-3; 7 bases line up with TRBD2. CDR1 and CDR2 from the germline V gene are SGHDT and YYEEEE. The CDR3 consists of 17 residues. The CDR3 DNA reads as TGTACCAGCAGCGCCCTTGGGGCTAGCGGATACACAGATACGCAGTATTTT. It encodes CTSSALGASGYTDTQYF.

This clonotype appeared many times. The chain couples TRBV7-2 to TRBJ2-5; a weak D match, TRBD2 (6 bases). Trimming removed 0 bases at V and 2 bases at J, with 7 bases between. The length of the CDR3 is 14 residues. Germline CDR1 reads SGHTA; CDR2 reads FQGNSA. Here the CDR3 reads CASSLAGLQETQYF. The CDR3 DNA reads TGTGCCAGCAGCTTAGCGGGACTGCAAGAGACCCAGTACTTC.

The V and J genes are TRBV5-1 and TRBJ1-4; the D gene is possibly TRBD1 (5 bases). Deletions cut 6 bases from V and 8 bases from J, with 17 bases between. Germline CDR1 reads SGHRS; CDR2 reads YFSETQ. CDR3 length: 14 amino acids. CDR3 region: CASTSGAGSEKLFF. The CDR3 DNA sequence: TGCGCCAGCACCTCCGGGGCAGGCTCAGAAAAACTGTTTTTT.

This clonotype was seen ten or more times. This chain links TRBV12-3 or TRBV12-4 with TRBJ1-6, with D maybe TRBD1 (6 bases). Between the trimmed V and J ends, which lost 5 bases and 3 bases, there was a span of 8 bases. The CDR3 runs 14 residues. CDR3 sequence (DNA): TGTGCCAGCAGTACAGGGTACTATAATTCACCCCTCCACTTT. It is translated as CASSTGYYNSPLHF.

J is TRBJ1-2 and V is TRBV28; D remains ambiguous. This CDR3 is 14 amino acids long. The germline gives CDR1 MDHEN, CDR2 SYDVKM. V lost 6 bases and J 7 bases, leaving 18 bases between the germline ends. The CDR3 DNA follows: TGTGCCAGCAGGTTTGCACGGCCACCTTCTGGCTACACCTTC. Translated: CASRFARPPSGYTF.

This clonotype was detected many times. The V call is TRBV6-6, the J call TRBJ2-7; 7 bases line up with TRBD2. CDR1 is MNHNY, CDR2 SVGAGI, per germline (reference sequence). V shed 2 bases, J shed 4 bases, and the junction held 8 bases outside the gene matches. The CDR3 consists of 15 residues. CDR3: CASSYRASGQYEQYF. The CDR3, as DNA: TGTGCCAGCAGTTACAGGGCTAGCGGCCAATACGAGCAGTACTTC.